These T cell receptor beta chains were read from a single sample in a study of T-cell reconstitution after alpha-beta-depleted transplantation in children. TCRdb fed the PCR reads into MiXCR, producing one record per CDR3 protein. The repertoire has about 830,000 distinct CDR3 sequences, around 15% of them found once; the top ten carry approximately 5%. The sample was PBMCs, mostly from graft donor cells, taken 360 days after TCRalphabeta/CD19-depleted stem cell transplant. The receptors were sampled from a male patient younger than 18 who had a stem cell transplant for acute lymphoblastic leukemia, so the T cells may come from the graft donor. Each CDR3 is given without its conserved first and last residue. A D gene is named only where the DNA matches it firmly.

TRBJ2-7,TRBV4-1,NA,ASSQTPWAEQY
TRBJ2-1,TRBV29-1,TRBD2,SVEEAGGSWYEQF
TRBJ2-1,TRBV11-1,TRBD2,ASRPPGLAGLLSYNEQF
TRBJ2-4,TRBV28,NA,ASSLPAQNIQY
TRBJ2-6,TRBV11-2,NA,ASSSFGTDSLSGANVLT
TRBJ2-3,TRBV6-2/TRBV6-3,NA,ASRRTAGTDTQY
TRBJ2-7,TRBV5-1,NA,ASSFPGQQLGNDEQY
TRBJ1-5,TRBV29-1,TRBD1,SASYRGSQPQH
TRBJ2-3,TRBV29-1,TRBD2,SVWTSGKGDTQY
TRBJ1-5,TRBV20-1,NA,SGGADQPQH
TRBJ2-1,TRBV2,TRBD2,ASSALALADNEQF
TRBJ1-5,TRBV29-1,NA,SVGRGGRNQPQH
TRBJ2-7,TRBV12-3/TRBV12-4,TRBD1,ASRPGTGWSEQY
TRBJ2-1,TRBV9,NA,ASSVASTRGYNEQF
TRBJ2-3,TRBV7-9,NA,ASSSLGGITDTQY
TRBJ2-3,TRBV3-1,TRBD2,ASSQDLIPLGGRAIRADTQY
TRBJ2-3,TRBV5-1,NA,ASSGGASTDTQY
TRBJ2-7,TRBV7-2,TRBD2,ASSFRSGSEVEQY
TRBJ2-5,TRBV27,NA,ASRSILGTQY
TRBJ1-2,TRBV6-1,NA,AGQFNYGYT
TRBJ2-7,TRBV28,TRBD1,ASSPRTGRTRHKYVYEQY
TRBJ2-7,TRBV5-1,NA,ASSLVTATYEQY
TRBJ2-7,TRBV5-6,NA,ASSTWRGRYYEQY
TRBJ2-1,TRBV5-1,NA,ASSLHEAAVNEQF
TRBJ2-7,TRBV19,NA,ASQRDVNSYEQY
TRBJ2-3,TRBV7-9,TRBD1,ASSLEGTGADTQY
TRBJ2-5,TRBV12-3/TRBV12-4,TRBD1,ASSPPRDRYQETQY
TRBJ1-5,TRBV10-1,NA,ASETARSNQPQH
TRBJ2-3,TRBV20-1,TRBD2,SATSGGAGGPDTDTQY
TRBJ2-2,TRBV24-1,TRBD1,ATSPDRGETGELF
TRBJ2-1,TRBV7-6,NA,ASSLWVGSSYNEQF
TRBJ2-7,TRBV5-1,TRBD1,ASSLLLDREQY
TRBJ1-1,TRBV9,NA,CNTEAF
TRBJ2-5,TRBV5-1,NA,ASSLSINTHGETQY
TRBJ2-7,TRBV20-1,NA,SARAQVPLSYEQY
TRBJ2-2,TRBV12-3/TRBV12-4,TRBD1,ASSSGGTTGELF
TRBJ2-7,TRBV5-1,NA,ASSLVGRISPTYEQY
TRBJ2-7,TRBV27,NA,ASRNSGTGEQY
TRBJ2-1,TRBV14,NA,ASSQGWEFSYNEQF
TRBJ2-7,TRBV29-1,TRBD1,SAVSRDRASAYEQY
TRBJ1-1,TRBV29-1,NA,SVEGTVAVEAF
TRBJ2-3,TRBV7-9,TRBD1,ASSFLGGQGADTQY
TRBJ2-7,TRBV9,NA,ASSARTESYEQY
TRBJ2-2,TRBV5-1,NA,ASSIIPGGELF
TRBJ2-1,TRBV5-5,NA,ASSLGDLVNNEQF
TRBJ1-4,TRBV4-2,NA,ASSAPSDGRREKLF
TRBJ2-1,TRBV20-1,NA,SARDGLSSYNEQF
TRBJ2-1,TRBV29-1,TRBD2,SVEDWGGWYQLVPLWREGGEQF
TRBJ1-2,TRBV11-3,TRBD1,ASSFSTSRGPGDNYGYT
TRBJ1-2,TRBV15,TRBD1,ATRGQLNYGYT
TRBJ2-7,TRBV7-9,TRBD1,ASSLPRTGYLYEQY
TRBJ2-7,TRBV24-1,NA,ATSRGDSYEQY
TRBJ2-1,TRBV7-2,NA,ASSLVRGTPYNEQF
TRBJ2-1,TRBV7-9,NA,ASSLGLHREISDEQF
TRBJ2-3,TRBV20-1,NA,SARSRGDTQY